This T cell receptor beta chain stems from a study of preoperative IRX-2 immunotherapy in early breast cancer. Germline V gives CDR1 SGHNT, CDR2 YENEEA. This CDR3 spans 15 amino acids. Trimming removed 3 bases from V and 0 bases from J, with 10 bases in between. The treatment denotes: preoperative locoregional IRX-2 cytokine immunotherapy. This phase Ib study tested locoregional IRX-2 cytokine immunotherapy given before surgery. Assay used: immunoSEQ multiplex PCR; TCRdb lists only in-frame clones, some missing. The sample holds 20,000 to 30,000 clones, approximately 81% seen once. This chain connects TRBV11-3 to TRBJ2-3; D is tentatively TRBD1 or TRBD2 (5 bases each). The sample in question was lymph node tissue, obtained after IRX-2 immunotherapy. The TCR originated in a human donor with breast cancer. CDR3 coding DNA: TGTGCCAGCAGCTTCACGGGGCCTAGCACAGATACGCAGTATTTT. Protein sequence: CASSFTGPSTDTQYF.